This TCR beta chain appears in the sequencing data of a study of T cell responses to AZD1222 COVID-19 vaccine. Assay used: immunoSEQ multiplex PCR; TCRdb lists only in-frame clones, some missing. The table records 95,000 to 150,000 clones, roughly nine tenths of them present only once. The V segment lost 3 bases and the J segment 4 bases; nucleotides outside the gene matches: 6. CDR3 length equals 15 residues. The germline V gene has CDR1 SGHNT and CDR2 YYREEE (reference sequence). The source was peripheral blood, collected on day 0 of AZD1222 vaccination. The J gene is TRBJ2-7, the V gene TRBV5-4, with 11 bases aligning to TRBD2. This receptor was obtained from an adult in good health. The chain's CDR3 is CASSSGTSGLYEQYF. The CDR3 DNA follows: TGTGCCAGCAGCTCCGGGACTAGCGGACTATACGAGCAGTACTTC.